This is a list of T cell receptor beta chains from one sample in a study of T cells in Graves' hyperthyroidism and ophthalmopathy. Via MiXCR, TCRdb re-called the multiplex PCR reads, giving one row per CDR3 protein. The sample lists approximately 600,000 distinct CDR3 sequences; less than 25% were seen once. Sequencing used blood. The receptors stem from a man aged 25 to 40 with Graves' ophthalmopathy. The CDR3 runs from the conserved cysteine through the conserved F or W. The order of the fields is CDR3 protein, V gene, J gene.

CASSLKAGTPYGTQYF	TRBV7-2	TRBJ2-3
CASSSPYNYEQYF	TRBV27	TRBJ2-7
CASSLVELAGGPGGNEQFF	TRBV7-8	TRBJ2-1
CSVEGVESGVIYNEQFF	TRBV29-1	TRBJ2-1
CASRVGGYNSPLHF	TRBV11-2	TRBJ1-6
CASRPQGNEQFF	TRBV6-1	TRBJ2-1
CASSPRDSLLYGYTF	TRBV28	TRBJ1-2
CASGADRGNTIYF	TRBV6-1	TRBJ1-3
CASSQDRGYGYTF	TRBV18	TRBJ1-2
CASSPTDGYNEQFF	TRBV12-3/TRBV12-4	TRBJ2-1
CSARDRQTNTEAFF	TRBV20-1	TRBJ1-1
CSVTGPNQPQHF	TRBV20-1	TRBJ1-5
CASSLGTGSMNTEAFF	TRBV5-1	TRBJ1-1
CASSQGPANYEQYF	TRBV3-1	TRBJ2-7
CASSRTSGRDDEQFF	TRBV7-9	TRBJ2-1
CASSHRLAESTDTQYF	TRBV3-1	TRBJ2-3
CASSYSLWAADNEKLFF	TRBV6-5	TRBJ1-4
CASSQEWEETQYF	TRBV4-1	TRBJ2-5
CSVTSGIGEQYF	TRBV20-1	TRBJ2-7
CASSQDIRGRANEKLFF	TRBV4-3	TRBJ1-4
CASSLAGEVQFF	TRBV5-1	TRBJ2-1
CASSRTSGRAYNEQFF	TRBV7-9	TRBJ2-1
CASSPPGTASAEQYF	TRBV18	TRBJ2-7
CASSLGLRAGTYEQYF	TRBV28	TRBJ2-7
CASSSSGTGGNTEAFF	TRBV11-2	TRBJ1-1
CASTEDSIYGYTF	TRBV5-1	TRBJ1-2
CASSSIQREQFF	TRBV6-2/TRBV6-3	TRBJ2-1
CASSYRDRTYEQYF	TRBV6-5	TRBJ2-7
CASSPETGTRFRGNTIYF	TRBV27	TRBJ1-3
CASPPKPIGTVYNSPLHF	TRBV5-1	TRBJ1-6
CASSSAGAVNEQFF	TRBV10-1	TRBJ2-1
CASSVTGGYEQYF	TRBV12-3/TRBV12-4	TRBJ2-7
CASSFIRGYYNSPLHF	TRBV28	TRBJ1-6
CATSGQVLSSPLHF	TRBV6-1	TRBJ1-6
CASSDRGNYGYTF	TRBV6-1	TRBJ1-2
CATSGDRAMNTEAFF	TRBV28	TRBJ1-1
CASRDNTGKTNYGYTF	TRBV6-1	TRBJ1-2
CASSRLERSETQYF	TRBV28	TRBJ2-5
CASSLDGGAGEYNEQFF	TRBV5-6	TRBJ2-1
CSVGVVYEAFF	TRBV29-1	TRBJ1-1
CASSFPSGREQYF	TRBV28	TRBJ2-7
CASRKAGGNNEQFF	TRBV12-3/TRBV12-4	TRBJ2-1
CASSLGTSGGDTQYF	TRBV7-2	TRBJ2-3
CASSPPAPYEQYF	TRBV28	TRBJ2-7
CSTKGSQETQYF	TRBV29-1	TRBJ2-5
CASSLGMTVGAADTQYF	TRBV5-6	TRBJ2-3
CSALPGGLAADTQYF	TRBV20-1	TRBJ2-3
CASSLGDSLGYTF	TRBV7-9	TRBJ1-2
CASSGDRGNEQYF	TRBV2	TRBJ2-7
CASSRGRMNEKLFF	TRBV5-1	TRBJ1-4
CAGDRGNRDYGYTF	TRBV30	TRBJ1-2
CSVPGRGNTEAFF	TRBV20-1	TRBJ1-1
CASSSRLAGGETQYF	TRBV28	TRBJ2-5
CSVDTGGNEQFF	TRBV29-1	TRBJ2-1
CASSQGYAPKETQYF	TRBV4-1	TRBJ2-5